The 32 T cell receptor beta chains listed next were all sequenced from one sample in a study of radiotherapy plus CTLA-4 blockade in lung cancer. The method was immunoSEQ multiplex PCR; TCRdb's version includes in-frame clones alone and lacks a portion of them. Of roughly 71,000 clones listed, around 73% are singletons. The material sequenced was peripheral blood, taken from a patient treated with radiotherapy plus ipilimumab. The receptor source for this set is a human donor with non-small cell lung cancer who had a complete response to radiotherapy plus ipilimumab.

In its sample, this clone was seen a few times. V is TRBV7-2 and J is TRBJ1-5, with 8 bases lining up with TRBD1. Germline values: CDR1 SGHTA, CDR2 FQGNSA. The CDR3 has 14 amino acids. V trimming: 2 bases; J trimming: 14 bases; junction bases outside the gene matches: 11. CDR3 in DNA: TGTGCCAGCAGCTTAAGCCAGGGGGCAGGGGGTAAGCATTTT. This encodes CASSLSQGAGGKHF.

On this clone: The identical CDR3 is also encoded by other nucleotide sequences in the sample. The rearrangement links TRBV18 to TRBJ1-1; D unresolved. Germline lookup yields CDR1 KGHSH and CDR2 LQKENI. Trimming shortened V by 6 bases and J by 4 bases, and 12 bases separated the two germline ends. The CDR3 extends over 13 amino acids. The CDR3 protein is CASSPSEGTEAFF. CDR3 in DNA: TGTGCCAGCTCTCCCAGTGAGGGCACTGAAGCTTTCTTT.

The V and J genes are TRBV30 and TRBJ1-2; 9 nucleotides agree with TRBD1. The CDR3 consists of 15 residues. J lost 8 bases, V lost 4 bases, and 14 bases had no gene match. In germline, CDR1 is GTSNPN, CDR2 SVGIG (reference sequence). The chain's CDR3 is CAWTLRTGDLYGYTF. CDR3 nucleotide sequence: TGTGCCTGGACGCTTCGGACAGGGGATTTGTACGGCTACACCTTC. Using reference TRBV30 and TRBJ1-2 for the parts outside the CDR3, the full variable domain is SQTIHQWPATLVQPVGSPLSLECTVEGTSNPNLYWYRQAAGRGLQLLFYSVGIGQISSEVPQNLSASRPQDRQFILSSKKLLLSDSGFYLCAWTLRTGDLYGYTFGSGTRLTVV.

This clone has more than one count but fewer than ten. The CDR3 protein is CASSYSAGADGEAFF. The CDR3, as DNA: TGTGCCAGCAGTTACTCTGCAGGGGCAGATGGTGAAGCTTTCTTT. The chain couples TRBV6-6 to TRBJ1-1, with TRBD1 as a possible D gene (6 bases). CDR1 is MNHNY, CDR2 SVGAGI, per germline (reference sequence). The CDR3 length is 15 residues. V was shortened by 0 bases and J by 7 bases, with 15 bases between the two germline ends.

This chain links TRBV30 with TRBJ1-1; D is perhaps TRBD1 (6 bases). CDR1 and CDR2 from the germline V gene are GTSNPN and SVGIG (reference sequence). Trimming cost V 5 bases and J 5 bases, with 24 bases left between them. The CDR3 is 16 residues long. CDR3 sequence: CAWDPTIRGAGTEAFF. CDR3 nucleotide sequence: TGTGCCTGGGATCCTACCATAAGGGGGGCGGGGACTGAAGCTTTCTTT.

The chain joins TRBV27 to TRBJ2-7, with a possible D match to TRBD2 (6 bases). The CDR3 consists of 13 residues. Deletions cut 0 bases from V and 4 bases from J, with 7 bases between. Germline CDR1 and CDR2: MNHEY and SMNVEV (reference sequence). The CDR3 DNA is TGTGCCAGCAGTTTATCGGGACTGTACGAGCAGTACTTC. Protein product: CASSLSGLYEQYF.

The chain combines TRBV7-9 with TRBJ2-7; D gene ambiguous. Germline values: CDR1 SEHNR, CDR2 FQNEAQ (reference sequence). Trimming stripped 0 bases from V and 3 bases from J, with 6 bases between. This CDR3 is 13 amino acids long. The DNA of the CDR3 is TGTGCCAGCAGCTTAGCCGGCGACTACGAGCAGTACGTC. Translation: CASSLAGDYEQYV.

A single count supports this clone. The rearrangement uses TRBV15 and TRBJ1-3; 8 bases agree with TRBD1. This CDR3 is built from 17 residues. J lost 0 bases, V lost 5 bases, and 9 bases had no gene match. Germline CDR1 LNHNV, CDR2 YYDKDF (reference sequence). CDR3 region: CATSRGADRASGNTIYF. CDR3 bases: TGTGCCACCAGCCGGGGGGCGGACAGGGCCTCTGGAAACACCATATATTTT. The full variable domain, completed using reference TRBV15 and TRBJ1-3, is DAMVIQNPRYQVTQFGKPVTLSCSQTLNHNVMYWYQQKSSQAPKLLFHYYDKDFNNEADTPDNFQSRRPNTSFCFLDIRSPGLGDTAMYLCATSRGADRASGNTIYFGEGSWLTVV.

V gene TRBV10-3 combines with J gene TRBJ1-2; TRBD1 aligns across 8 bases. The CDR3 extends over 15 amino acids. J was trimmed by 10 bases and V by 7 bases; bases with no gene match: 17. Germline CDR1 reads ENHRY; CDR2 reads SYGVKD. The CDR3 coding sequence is TGTGCCATCAATCCCGGGACAGGAAACAAAGGGGCCTACACCTTC. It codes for CAINPGTGNKGAYTF.

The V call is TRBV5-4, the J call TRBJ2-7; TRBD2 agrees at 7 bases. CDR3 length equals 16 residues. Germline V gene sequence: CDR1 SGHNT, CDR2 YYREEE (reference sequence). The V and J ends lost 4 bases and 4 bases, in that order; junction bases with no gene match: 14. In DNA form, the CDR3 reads TGTGCCAGCAGCCGTGGGGGGAGGGCCGATTTTTACGAGCAGTACGTC. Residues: CASSRGGRADFYEQYV.

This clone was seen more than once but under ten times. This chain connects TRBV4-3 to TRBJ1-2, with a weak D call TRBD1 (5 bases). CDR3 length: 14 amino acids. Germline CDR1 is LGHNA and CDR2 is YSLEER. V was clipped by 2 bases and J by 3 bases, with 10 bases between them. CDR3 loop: CASSQNQGYYGYTF. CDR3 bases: TGCGCCAGCAGCCAAAACCAGGGATACTATGGCTACACCTTC.

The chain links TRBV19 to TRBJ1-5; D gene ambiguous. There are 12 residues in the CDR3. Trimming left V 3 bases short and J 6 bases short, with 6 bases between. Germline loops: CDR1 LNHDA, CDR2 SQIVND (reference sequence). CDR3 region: CASSIPFQPQHF. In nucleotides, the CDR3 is TGTGCCAGTAGTATCCCATTTCAGCCCCAGCATTTT.

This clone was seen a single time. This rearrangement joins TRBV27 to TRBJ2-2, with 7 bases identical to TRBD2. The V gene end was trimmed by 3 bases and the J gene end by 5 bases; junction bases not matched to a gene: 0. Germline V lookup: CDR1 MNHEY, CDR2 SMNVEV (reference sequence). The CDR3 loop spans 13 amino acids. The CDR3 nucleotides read TGTGCCAGCAGTTTCGGGGGGACCGGGGAGCTGTTTTTT. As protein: CASSFGGTGELFF.

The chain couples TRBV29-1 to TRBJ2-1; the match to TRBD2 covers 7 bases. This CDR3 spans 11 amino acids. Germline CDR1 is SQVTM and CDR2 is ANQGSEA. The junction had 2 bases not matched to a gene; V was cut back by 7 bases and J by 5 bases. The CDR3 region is CSGTRNNEQFF. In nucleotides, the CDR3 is TGCAGCGGGACTAGAAACAATGAGCAGTTCTTC.

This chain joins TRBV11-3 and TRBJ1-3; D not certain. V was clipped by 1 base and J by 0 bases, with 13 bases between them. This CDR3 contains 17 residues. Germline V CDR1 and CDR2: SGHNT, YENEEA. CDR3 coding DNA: TGTGCCAGCAGCTTAGCCCCGGGAGGGAGCTCTGGAAACACCATATATTTT. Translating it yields CASSLAPGGSSGNTIYF.

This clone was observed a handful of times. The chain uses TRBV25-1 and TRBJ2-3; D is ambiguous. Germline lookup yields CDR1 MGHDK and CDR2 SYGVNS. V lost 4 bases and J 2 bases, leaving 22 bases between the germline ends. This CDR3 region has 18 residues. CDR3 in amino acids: CASSAPQSPAPHTDTQYF. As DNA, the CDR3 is TGTGCCAGCAGTGCCCCCCAGAGCCCGGCCCCACACACAGATACGCAGTATTTT.

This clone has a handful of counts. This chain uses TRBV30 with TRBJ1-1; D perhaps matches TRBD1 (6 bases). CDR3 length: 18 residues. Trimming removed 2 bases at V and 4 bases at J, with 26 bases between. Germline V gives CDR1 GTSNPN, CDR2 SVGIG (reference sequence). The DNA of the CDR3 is TGTGCCTGGAGTCAAACGGGGTGGACGGGGGGCGCGGTCACTGAAGCTTTCTTT. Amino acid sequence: CAWSQTGWTGGAVTEAFF.

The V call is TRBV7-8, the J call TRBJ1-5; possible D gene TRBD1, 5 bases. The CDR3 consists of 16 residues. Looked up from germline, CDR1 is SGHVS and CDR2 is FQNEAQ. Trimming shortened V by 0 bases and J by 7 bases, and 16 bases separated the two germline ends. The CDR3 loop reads CASSLARSRVPQPQHF. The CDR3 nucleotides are TGTGCCAGCAGCTTAGCGCGGAGCAGGGTCCCCCAGCCCCAGCATTTT.

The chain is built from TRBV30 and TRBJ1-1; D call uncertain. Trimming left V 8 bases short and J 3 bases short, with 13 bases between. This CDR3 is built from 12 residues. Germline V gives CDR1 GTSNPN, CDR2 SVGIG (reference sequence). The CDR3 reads CAQGSEYTEAFF. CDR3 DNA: TGTGCCCAAGGCTCGGAGTACACTGAAGCTTTCTTT.

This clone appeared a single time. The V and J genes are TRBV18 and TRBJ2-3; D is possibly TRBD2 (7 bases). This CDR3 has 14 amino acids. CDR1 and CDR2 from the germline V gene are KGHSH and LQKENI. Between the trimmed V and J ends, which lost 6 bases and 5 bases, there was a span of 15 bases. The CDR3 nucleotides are TGTGCCAGCTCCGATGCGGGGGCAGTAGATACGCAGTATTTT. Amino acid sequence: CASSDAGAVDTQYF.

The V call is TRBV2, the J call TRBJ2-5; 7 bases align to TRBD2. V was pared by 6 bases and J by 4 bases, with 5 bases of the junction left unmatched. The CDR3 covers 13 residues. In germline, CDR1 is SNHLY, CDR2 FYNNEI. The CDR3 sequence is CASSRTRGETQYF. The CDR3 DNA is TGTGCCAGCAGCAGGACTAGGGGAGAGACCCAGTACTTC. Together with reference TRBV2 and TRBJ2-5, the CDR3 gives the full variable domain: EPEVTQTPSHQVTQMGQEVILRCVPISNHLYFYWYRQILGQKVEFLVSFYNNEISEKSEIFDDQFSVERPDGSNFTLKIRSTKLEDSAMYFCASSRTRGETQYFGPGTRLLVL.

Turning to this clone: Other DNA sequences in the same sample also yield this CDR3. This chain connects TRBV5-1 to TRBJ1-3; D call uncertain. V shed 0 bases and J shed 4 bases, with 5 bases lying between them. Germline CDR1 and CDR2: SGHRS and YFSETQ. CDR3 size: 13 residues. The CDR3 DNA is TGCGCCAGCAGCTTGGCGGCAGGAAACACCATATATTTT. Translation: CASSLAAGNTIYF.

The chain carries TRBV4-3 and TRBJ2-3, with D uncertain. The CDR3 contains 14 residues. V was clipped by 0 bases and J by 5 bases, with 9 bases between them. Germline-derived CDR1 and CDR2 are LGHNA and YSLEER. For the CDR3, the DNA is TGCGCCAGCAGCCAAGAAGGGCAAGGAGATACGCAGTATTTT. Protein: CASSQEGQGDTQYF.

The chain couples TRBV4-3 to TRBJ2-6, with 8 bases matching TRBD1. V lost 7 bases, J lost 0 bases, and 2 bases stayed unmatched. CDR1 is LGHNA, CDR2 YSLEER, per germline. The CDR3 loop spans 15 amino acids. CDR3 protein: CASTDRGSGANVLTF. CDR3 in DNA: TGCGCCAGCACCGACAGGGGCTCTGGGGCCAACGTCCTGACTTTC.

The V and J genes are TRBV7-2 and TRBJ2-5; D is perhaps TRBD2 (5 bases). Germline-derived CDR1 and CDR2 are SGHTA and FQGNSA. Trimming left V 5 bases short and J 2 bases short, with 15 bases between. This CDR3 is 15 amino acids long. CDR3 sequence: CASSNSPGDQETQYF. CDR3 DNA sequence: TGTGCCAGCAGCAACAGCCCCGGGGATCAAGAGACCCAGTACTTC.

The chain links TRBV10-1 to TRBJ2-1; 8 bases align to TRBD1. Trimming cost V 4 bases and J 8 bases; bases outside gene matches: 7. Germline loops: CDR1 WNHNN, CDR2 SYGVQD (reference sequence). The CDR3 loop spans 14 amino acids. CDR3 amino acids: CASSARLQGDEQFF. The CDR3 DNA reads TGCGCCAGCAGTGCCCGCCTACAGGGGGATGAGCAGTTCTTC.

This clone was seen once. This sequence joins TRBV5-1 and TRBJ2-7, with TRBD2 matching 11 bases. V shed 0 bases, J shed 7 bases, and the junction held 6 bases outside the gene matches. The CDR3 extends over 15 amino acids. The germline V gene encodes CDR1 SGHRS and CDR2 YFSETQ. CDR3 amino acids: CASSLGLLAGEEQYV. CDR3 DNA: TGCGCCAGCAGCTTGGGCCTACTAGCGGGAGAAGAGCAGTACGTC.

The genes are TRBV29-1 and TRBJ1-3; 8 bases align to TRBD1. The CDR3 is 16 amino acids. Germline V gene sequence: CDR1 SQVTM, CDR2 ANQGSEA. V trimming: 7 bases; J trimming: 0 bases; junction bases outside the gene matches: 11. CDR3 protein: CSAGAGTGLSGNTIYF. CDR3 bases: TGCAGCGCCGGGGCCGGGACAGGACTCTCTGGAAACACCATATATTTT.

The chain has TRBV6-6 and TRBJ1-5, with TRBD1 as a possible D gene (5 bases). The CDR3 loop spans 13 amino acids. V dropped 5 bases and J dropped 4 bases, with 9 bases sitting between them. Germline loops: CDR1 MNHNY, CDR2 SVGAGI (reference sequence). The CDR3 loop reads CASSRQINQPQHF. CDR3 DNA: TGTGCCAGCAGTCGACAGATTAATCAGCCCCAGCATTTT.

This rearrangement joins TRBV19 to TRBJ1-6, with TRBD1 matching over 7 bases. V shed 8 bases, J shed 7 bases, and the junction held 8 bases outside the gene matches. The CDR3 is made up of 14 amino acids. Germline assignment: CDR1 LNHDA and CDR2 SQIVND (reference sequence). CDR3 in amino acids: CASQMGQLNSPLHF. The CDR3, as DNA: TGTGCCAGTCAAATGGGACAGTTGAATTCACCCCTCCACTTT.

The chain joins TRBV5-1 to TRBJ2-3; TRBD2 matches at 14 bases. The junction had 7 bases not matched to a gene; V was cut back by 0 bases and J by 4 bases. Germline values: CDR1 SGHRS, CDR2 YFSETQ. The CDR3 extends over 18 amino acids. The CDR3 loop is CASSLAWTSGGRADTQYF. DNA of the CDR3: TGCGCCAGCAGCTTGGCCTGGACTAGCGGGGGGAGGGCAGATACGCAGTATTTT.

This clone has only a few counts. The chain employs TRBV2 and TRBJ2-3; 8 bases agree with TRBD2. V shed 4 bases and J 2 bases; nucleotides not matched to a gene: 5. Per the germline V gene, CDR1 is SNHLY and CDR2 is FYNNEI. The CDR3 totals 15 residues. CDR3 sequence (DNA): TGTGCCAGCAGTGGACCAGCGGGGGCCACAGATACGCAGTATTTT. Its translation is CASSGPAGATDTQYF.